The TCR beta chain described here comes from a study of tumor and adjacent non-tumor tissue in lung cancer. Study-wide background: Each sample yielded a few million productive TCRbeta reads on average.

This sample's RNA came from whole unsorted tissue. A modified ARM-PCR protocol with three rounds of nested PCR amplified TCRbeta. TCRdb processed the multiplex PCR reads anew with MiXCR; each CDR3 protein has one entry. The table has 70,000 to 90,000 distinct CDR3 sequences, 80% to 85% seen once. The CDR3 spans 15 residues. Germline CDR1 is DFQATT and CDR2 is SNEGSKA (reference sequence). Study results and caveats: Compared with tumor, normal lung showed significantly lower TCR diversity. Normal lung showed higher cumulative top 100 clone frequency than tumor.

As regards this clonotype: Antigen unknown. An end of the junction does not agree with germline; a read error may underlie this.

The gene calls are TRBV20-1 and TRBJ2-7; the D gene is possibly TRBD2 (7 bases). The source material was lung tumor tissue. This receptor was obtained from a woman aged 45-65 years with non-small cell lung cancer. The DNA of the CDR3 is TGCAGTGCTACAGATACCGGCGGGGGCCCCTACGAGCAGTGCTTC. Its protein is CSATDTGGGPYEQCF.